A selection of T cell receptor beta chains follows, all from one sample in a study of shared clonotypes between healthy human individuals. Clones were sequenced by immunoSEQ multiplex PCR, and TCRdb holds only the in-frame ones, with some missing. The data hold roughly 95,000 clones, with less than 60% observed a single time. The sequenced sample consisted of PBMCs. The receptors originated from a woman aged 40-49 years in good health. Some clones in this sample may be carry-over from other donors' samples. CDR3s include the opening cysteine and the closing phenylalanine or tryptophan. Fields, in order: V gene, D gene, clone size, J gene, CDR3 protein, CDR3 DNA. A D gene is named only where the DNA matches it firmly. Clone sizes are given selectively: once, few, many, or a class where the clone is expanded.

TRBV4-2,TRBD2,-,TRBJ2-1,CASSQEGGRGNEQFF,TGTGCCAGCAGCCAAGAGGGCGGGAGAGGGAATGAGCAGTTCTTC
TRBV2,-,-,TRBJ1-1,CASSQAGLTNTEAFF,TGTGCCAGCAGTCAAGCGGGGCTAACAAACACTGAAGCTTTCTTT
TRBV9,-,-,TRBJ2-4,CASSVGGAGNIQYF,TGTGCCAGCAGCGTAGGAGGGGCTGGAAACATTCAGTACTTC
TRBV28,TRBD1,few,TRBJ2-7,CASSLGPGQGANEQYF,TGTGCCAGCAGTTTGGGTCCGGGACAGGGGGCGAACGAGCAGTACTTC
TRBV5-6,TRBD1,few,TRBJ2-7,CASSLVAGGRNEQYF,TGTGCCAGCAGCTTGGTGGCAGGGGGCAGGAACGAGCAGTACTTC
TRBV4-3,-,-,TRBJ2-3,CASSQVGGSVADTQYF,TGCGCCAGCAGCCAAGTGGGGGGAAGTGTAGCAGATACGCAGTATTTT
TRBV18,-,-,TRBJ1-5,CASSRGEYSNQPQHF,TGTGCCAGCTCACGGGGGGAGTATAGCAATCAGCCCCAGCATTTT
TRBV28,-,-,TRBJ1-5,CASSLQGRQPQHF,TGTGCCAGCAGTCTCCAGGGGAGACAGCCCCAGCATTTT
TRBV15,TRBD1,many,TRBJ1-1,CATSTGEAYTEAFF,TGTGCCACCTCTACAGGGGAGGCGTACACTGAAGCTTTCTTT
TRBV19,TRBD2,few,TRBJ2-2,CASSHGLAGLFF,TGTGCCAGTAGTCACGGACTAGCGGGGCTGTTTTTT
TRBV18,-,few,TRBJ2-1,CASSPPAKSYNEQFF,TGTGCCAGCTCACCTCCAGCCAAATCCTACAATGAGCAGTTCTTC
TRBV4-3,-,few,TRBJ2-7,CASSPGRVGVYEQYF,TGCGCCAGCAGCCCCGGACGGGTCGGGGTCTACGAGCAGTACTTC
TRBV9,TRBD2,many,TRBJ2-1,CASSVESAGGSDEQFF,TGTGCCAGCAGCGTAGAGTCTGCGGGGGGGTCCGATGAGCAGTTCTTC
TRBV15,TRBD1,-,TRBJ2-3,CATSRDSGTGTDTQYF,TGTGCCACCAGCAGAGATTCCGGGACAGGCACAGATACGCAGTATTTT
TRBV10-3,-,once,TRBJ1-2,CASSEASTGGYGYTF,TGTGCCAGCAGTGAAGCATCGACCGGCGGGTATGGCTACACCTTC
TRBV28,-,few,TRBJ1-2,CASSLLGSGNYGYTF,TGTGCCAGCAGTTTACTGGGATCTGGGAACTATGGCTACACCTTC
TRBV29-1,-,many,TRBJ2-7,CSVDGEGSYEQYF,TGCAGCGTTGATGGGGAAGGAAGCTACGAGCAGTACTTC
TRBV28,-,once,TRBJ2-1,CASQPDATSYNEQFF,TGTGCCAGCCAACCCGACGCCACATCCTACAATGAGCAGTTCTTC
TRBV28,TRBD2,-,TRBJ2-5,CASSSLRYLELAGGETQYF,TGTGCCAGCAGTTCCCTGCGCTATTTAGAACTAGCGGGTGGGGAGACCCAGTACTTC
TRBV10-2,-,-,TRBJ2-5,CASSEAGAVWETQYF,TGCGCCAGCAGTGAGGCGGGGGCAGTTTGGGAGACCCAGTACTTC
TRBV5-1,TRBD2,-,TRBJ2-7,CASSLGVDGRINEQYF,TGCGCCAGCAGCTTGGGGGTTGACGGGAGGATCAACGAGCAGTACTTC
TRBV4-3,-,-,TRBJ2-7,CASSQAAVGGYEQYF,TGCGCCAGCAGCCAAGCGGCCGTAGGCGGCTACGAGCAGTACTTC
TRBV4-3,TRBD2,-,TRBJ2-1,CASSPPVARLAGNEQFF,TGCGCCAGCAGCCCGCCCGTGGCCAGGTTAGCGGGCAATGAGCAGTTCTTC
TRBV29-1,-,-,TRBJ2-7,CSAKGQGFRYEQYF,TGCAGCGCCAAGGGTCAGGGGTTCAGGTACGAGCAGTACTTC
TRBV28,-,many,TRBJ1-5,CASSLSLQPQHF,TGTGCCAGCAGTCTGAGCCTGCAGCCCCAGCATTTT
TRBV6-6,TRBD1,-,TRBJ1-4,CASSTRQGTNEKLFF,TGTGCCAGCAGTACCCGACAGGGAACTAATGAAAAACTGTTTTTT
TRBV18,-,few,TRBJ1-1,CASSPTAMNTEAFF,TGTGCCAGCTCACCTACAGCCATGAACACTGAAGCTTTCTTT
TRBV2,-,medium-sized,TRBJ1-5,CASSEGQRGRPQHF,TGTGCCAGCAGTGAAGGGCAGAGAGGAAGGCCCCAGCATTTT
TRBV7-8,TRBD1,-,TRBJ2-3,CASSLERGRAQYF,TGTGCCAGCAGCTTAGAGAGGGGGCGAGCGCAGTATTTT
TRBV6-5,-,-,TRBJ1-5,CASSQWGGNQPQHF,TGTGCCAGCAGCCAGTGGGGAGGCAATCAGCCCCAGCATTTT
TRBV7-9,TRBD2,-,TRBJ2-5,CASSGSLAGGALQETQYF,TGTGCCAGCAGCGGATCCCTAGCGGGGGGGGCCCTCCAAGAGACCCAGTACTTC
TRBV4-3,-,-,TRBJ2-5,CASSGGIRLQETQYF,TGCGCCAGCAGCGGGGGGATACGTCTCCAAGAGACCCAGTACTTC
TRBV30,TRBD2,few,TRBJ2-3,CAWSLAGDTQYF,TGTGCCTGGAGTCTAGCGGGAGATACGCAGTATTTT
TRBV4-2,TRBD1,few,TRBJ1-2,CASSLGQGNYGYTF,TGTGCCAGCAGCCTTGGACAGGGAAACTATGGCTACACCTTC
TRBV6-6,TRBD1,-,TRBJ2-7,CASSYDRGTGVNEQYF,TGTGCCAGCAGTTACGACCGAGGGACAGGGGTTAACGAGCAGTACTTC
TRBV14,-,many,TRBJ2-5,CASSQDRVGETQYF,TGTGCCAGCAGCCAAGACAGGGTAGGGGAGACCCAGTACTTC
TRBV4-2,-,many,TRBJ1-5,CASSGTANQPQHF,TGTGCCAGCAGCGGGACTGCTAATCAGCCCCAGCATTTT
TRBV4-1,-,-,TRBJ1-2,CASSHENGYTF,TGCGCCAGCAGCCACGAGAATGGCTACACCTTC
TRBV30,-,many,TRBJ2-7,CAGTGNSYEQYF,TGTGCCGGAACAGGGAATTCCTACGAGCAGTACTTC
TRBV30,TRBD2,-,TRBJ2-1,CAWTSGDNEQFF,TGTGCCTGGACTAGCGGGGACAATGAGCAGTTCTTC
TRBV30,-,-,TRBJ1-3,CAWSVQGGTIYF,TGTGCCTGGAGTGTACAAGGGGGTACCATATATTTT
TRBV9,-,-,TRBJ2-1,CASSAPPVHEQFF,TGTGCCAGCAGCGCTCCCCCGGTACATGAGCAGTTCTTC
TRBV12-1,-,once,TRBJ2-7,CASSFESLRGRNTYEQYF,TGTGCCAGCAGCTTTGAGTCATTACGGGGGAGAAACACCTACGAGCAGTACTTC
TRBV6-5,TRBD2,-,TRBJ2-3,CASSDSAGSTDTQYF,TGTGCCAGCAGTGACTCAGCGGGGAGCACAGATACGCAGTATTTT
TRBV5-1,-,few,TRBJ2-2,CASSLDIGNTGELFF,TGCGCCAGCAGCTTGGATATCGGAAACACCGGGGAGCTGTTTTTT
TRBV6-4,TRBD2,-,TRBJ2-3,CASSVSGSTDTQYF,TGTGCCAGCAGTGTTAGCGGGAGCACAGATACGCAGTATTTT